This record looks at one T cell receptor beta chain sequence and its context. The sample is drawn from a study of blood T cell repertoires in COVID-19. Study-wide background: The analysed material was cDNA or gDNA that came from T cells, B-cell-depleted T cells, or PBMCs.

The authors' processing: Amplification of reference gene primers provided the estimated nucleated cell counts. Some clones are missing from TCRdb's copy, which holds only in-frame ones; the method was immunoSEQ multiplex PCR. The DNA was the basis for D and trimming; V, J and clone size are from that table. The sample includes under 250,000 clones, 65% to 85% of them seen just once. Germline V gives CDR1 LNHDA, CDR2 SQIVND (reference sequence). Trimming removed 4 bases from V and 5 bases from J; junction bases left unmatched: 7. This CDR3 has 14 amino acids. The chain links TRBV19 to TRBJ2-5, with TRBD2 matching over 7 bases. The sequenced sample consisted of peripheral blood. The receptor comes from a human donor in a cohort sampled during active COVID-19. The CDR3 coding sequence is TGTGCCAGTAGTACACTACTAGCGCGGGAGACCCAGTACTTC. Encoded protein: CASSTLLARETQYF.